The sequence of this T cell receptor (beta chain) was determined in a study of chemoradiotherapy in HPV16-positive cancers. Across the study: A couple of HPV16-positive patients' cells yielded candidate HPV-specific clones and common motifs. Study conclusions and caveats: In HPV16-positive patients, HPV-responsive T-cell expansion tracked better recurrence-free survival. Non-HPV-specific T cells did not expand in tumors during treatment, whereas candidate HPV-specific clones and E7-related motifs did.

A note on this clone: Its specificity is unknown.

CDR3 length: 14 residues. Germline assignment: CDR1 LNHDA and CDR2 SQIVND (reference sequence). Trimming removed 6 bases from V and 2 bases from J, with 12 bases in between. Sequenced by immunoSEQ multiplex PCR; TCRdb stores in-frame clones only, minus some. The data contain tens of thousands of clones, roughly 90% of them singletons. This TCR was sampled from a human donor with HPV-associated anogenital cancer. The chain combines TRBV19 with TRBJ2-3; D gene unclear. The specimen comprised blood, sampled from a patient who underwent chemoradiotherapy. This CDR3 reads CASRKQAFTDTQYF. The CDR3 DNA sequence: TGTGCCAGTAGAAAGCAGGCGTTCACAGATACGCAGTATTTT.